The 8 T cell receptor beta chains reported below all come from one sample, sequenced in a study of cytomegalovirus exposure and HLA in healthy donors. PCR used 60 Vbeta primers and 13 Jbeta primers. Sequencing was performed with immunoSEQ multiplex PCR; in TCRdb, only in-frame clones are kept and a portion is missing. Of about 130,000 clones in the sample, approximately 87% were seen once. Sequencing was performed on PBMCs. These receptors originate from a woman younger than 45 in good health and CMV-seronegative.

This chain uses TRBV5-5 with TRBJ2-7; 9 positions match TRBD2. The CDR3 extends over 15 amino acids. V trimming: 1 base; J trimming: 4 bases; junction bases outside the gene matches: 6. CDR1 and CDR2 (germline): SGHKS, YYEKEE (reference sequence). The CDR3 nucleotides read TGTGCCAGCAGCTTGATGGAGCTAGCGGGGTACGAGCAGTACTTC. Amino acid sequence: CASSLMELAGYEQYF.

The chain couples TRBV5-1 to TRBJ2-2; no firm D call. Trimming stripped 4 bases from V and 0 bases from J, with 10 bases between. The CDR3 consists of 15 residues. Germline V CDR1 and CDR2: SGHRS, YFSETQ. The CDR3 DNA reads as TGCGCCAGCAGCCACGACTCCCCGAACACCGGGGAGCTGTTTTTT. Amino acid sequence: CASSHDSPNTGELFF.

The gene calls are TRBV15 and TRBJ2-7; D possibly corresponds to TRBD2 (6 bases). The CDR3 loop spans 14 amino acids. V was trimmed by 5 bases and J by 1 base, leaving 12 bases between them. From germline, CDR1 is LNHNV and CDR2 YYDKDF (reference sequence). CDR3 amino acids: CATSGLAMSYEQYF. In nucleotides, the CDR3 is TGTGCCACCAGCGGGCTAGCGATGTCCTACGAGCAGTACTTC.

The chain joins TRBV28 to TRBJ2-5; TRBD2 matches at 8 bases. The J call is doubtful: the DNA matches TRBJ2-7 better. The CDR3 is made up of 14 amino acids. Per the germline V gene, CDR1 is MDHEN and CDR2 is SYDVKM. This CDR3 is CASRTSGSVYEQYF. The DNA for the CDR3 is TGTGCCAGCAGGACAAGCGGGAGTGTCTACGAGCAGTACTTC.

There are a few counts of this clone. The chain has TRBV10-3 and TRBJ2-7; TRBD2 agrees at 14 bases. Losses at the gene ends were 10 bases for V and 3 bases for J; bases not matched to a gene: 2. The CDR3 covers 13 residues. Germline CDR1 reads ENHRY; CDR2 reads SYGVKD. The CDR3 sequence: CATGTSGGYEQYF. The CDR3 bases are TGTGCCACCGGGACTAGCGGGGGCTACGAGCAGTACTTC.

This chain uses TRBV7-2 with TRBJ2-7; 9 bases fit TRBD1. Germline trimming cut 5 bases from V and 6 bases from J; bases unmatched to any gene: 14. Germline V lookup: CDR1 SGHTA, CDR2 FQGNSA. The CDR3 covers 16 residues. The CDR3 here is CASSTAVYRGQVEQYF. CDR3 coding DNA: TGTGCCAGCAGCACGGCCGTTTACAGGGGGCAGGTCGAGCAGTACTTC.

This sequence joins TRBV28 and TRBJ1-2, with unresolved D. The germline gives CDR1 MDHEN, CDR2 SYDVKM. The CDR3 is made up of 16 amino acids. V shed 2 bases and J shed 6 bases, with 19 bases lying between them. The CDR3 DNA follows: TGTGCCAGCAGTTTAAAGTGGTTTAGAAGAAATGATGGCTACACCTTC. This translates into CASSLKWFRRNDGYTF.

The rearrangement joins TRBV29-1 to TRBJ2-1, with TRBD2 identical over 10 bases. Germline V gene data show CDR1 as SQVTM and CDR2 as ANQGSEA. Trimming removed 3 bases from V and 5 bases from J; junction bases left unmatched: 13. CDR3 length: 17 amino acids. As DNA, the CDR3 is TGCAGCGTTGATATGGGGGGGAGCGGGGGGGCCCACAATGAGCAGTTCTTC. Translated: CSVDMGGSGGAHNEQFF.